These T cell receptor beta chains were read from a single sample in a study of beta chain features in type 1 diabetes. Generated by immunoSEQ multiplex PCR, the TCRdb table keeps only in-frame clones and is missing some. The table includes about 130,000 clones, 9% to 9.5% detected once. The sample taken for sequencing was central memory CD4+ T cells from blood. The source of these receptors is a man aged 18 to 30 in good health. Each CDR3 is given with its conserved first and last residue. The order of the fields is clone size, J gene, V gene, D gene, CDR3 DNA, CDR3 protein. The D gene is left open where the match is weak. Clone sizes are given selectively: once, few, many, or a class where the clone is expanded.

abundance: few; j_gene: TRBJ2-3; v_gene: TRBV7-2; d_gene: NA; CDR3nt: TGTGCCAGCAGCCCCGGTGCGGCCACAGATACGCAGTATTTT; CDR3aa: CASSPGAATDTQYF
abundance: few; j_gene: TRBJ1-3; v_gene: TRBV9; d_gene: TRBD1; CDR3nt: TGTGCCAGCAGCGGACAGGGGGCGAGCTCTGGAAACACCATATATTTT; CDR3aa: CASSGQGASSGNTIYF
abundance: many; j_gene: TRBJ1-4; v_gene: TRBV30; d_gene: TRBD1; CDR3nt: TGTGCCTGGAGTGTACTCCGGGACAGGGATGAAAAACTGTTTTTT; CDR3aa: CAWSVLRDRDEKLFF
abundance: few; j_gene: TRBJ1-5; v_gene: TRBV18; d_gene: TRBD1; CDR3nt: TGTGCCAGCTCACTAGTCGACAGGGTAAGGCCCCAGCATTTT; CDR3aa: CASSLVDRVRPQHF
abundance: few; j_gene: TRBJ2-7; v_gene: TRBV2; d_gene: NA; CDR3nt: TGTGCCAGCAGTTTTAGTTCCTACGAGCAGTACTTC; CDR3aa: CASSFSSYEQYF
abundance: few; j_gene: TRBJ2-7; v_gene: TRBV6-5; d_gene: NA; CDR3nt: TGTGCCAGCAGCCCAACAGGGTTCTACGAGCAGTACTTC; CDR3aa: CASSPTGFYEQYF
abundance: NA; j_gene: TRBJ1-1; v_gene: TRBV7-9; d_gene: TRBD1; CDR3nt: TGTGCCAGCAGCCAAACAGGGGCGACTGAAGCTTTCTTT; CDR3aa: CASSQTGATEAFF
abundance: few; j_gene: TRBJ1-4; v_gene: TRBV30; d_gene: NA; CDR3nt: TGTGCCTGGAGATATAATGGGGGGAGTGAAAAACTGTTTTTT; CDR3aa: CAWRYNGGSEKLFF
abundance: NA; j_gene: TRBJ2-1; v_gene: TRBV11-2; d_gene: NA; CDR3nt: TGTGCCAGCAGCGTCGACGAGGGATTCCTGGATGAGCAGTTCTTC; CDR3aa: CASSVDEGFLDEQFF
abundance: NA; j_gene: TRBJ1-6; v_gene: TRBV4-3; d_gene: TRBD1; CDR3nt: TGCGCCAGCAGCCACGAACCGCAGGGGGCGAATTCACCCCTCCACTTT; CDR3aa: CASSHEPQGANSPLHF
abundance: NA; j_gene: TRBJ1-5; v_gene: TRBV7-8; d_gene: NA; CDR3nt: TGTGCCAGCAGCAGTTCCCTCCTGGGGCGGGATAGCAATCAGCCCCAGCATTTT; CDR3aa: CASSSSLLGRDSNQPQHF
abundance: NA; j_gene: TRBJ2-5; v_gene: TRBV5-6; d_gene: TRBD1; CDR3nt: TGTGCCAGCAGCTGGGGGACAGAAGAGACCCAGTACTTC; CDR3aa: CASSWGTEETQYF
abundance: few; j_gene: TRBJ1-5; v_gene: TRBV30; d_gene: TRBD1; CDR3nt: TGTGCCTGGAGTGTACGAGGGGGCGGACAGCCCCAGCATTTT; CDR3aa: CAWSVRGGGQPQHF
abundance: NA; j_gene: TRBJ2-7; v_gene: TRBV27; d_gene: NA; CDR3nt: TGTGCCAGCAGAAGGTTAGGGGGCTACGAGCAGTACTTC; CDR3aa: CASRRLGGYEQYF
abundance: NA; j_gene: TRBJ1-2; v_gene: TRBV4-2; d_gene: NA; CDR3nt: TGTGCCAGCAGCTCGACAGCAGCTAACTATGGCTACACCTTC; CDR3aa: CASSSTAANYGYTF
abundance: few; j_gene: TRBJ1-4; v_gene: TRBV11-2; d_gene: NA; CDR3nt: TGTGCCAGCAGTCGATCCTTGGCTGTTTCTAATGAAAAACTGTTTTTT; CDR3aa: CASSRSLAVSNEKLFF
abundance: NA; j_gene: TRBJ2-7; v_gene: TRBV9; d_gene: NA; CDR3nt: TGTGCCAGCAGCGTAGGAGTAGGGGCAGGGCTCTACGAGCAGTACTTC; CDR3aa: CASSVGVGAGLYEQYF
abundance: few; j_gene: TRBJ2-5; v_gene: TRBV7-2; d_gene: NA; CDR3nt: TGTGCCAGCAGCTTAGGGGGGCCGGCAGAGACCCAGTACTTC; CDR3aa: CASSLGGPAETQYF
abundance: few; j_gene: TRBJ1-1; v_gene: TRBV25-1; d_gene: NA; CDR3nt: TGTGCCAGCACCATGGACAGGAACACTGAAGCTTTCTTT; CDR3aa: CASTMDRNTEAFF
abundance: few; j_gene: TRBJ2-3; v_gene: TRBV7-6; d_gene: NA; CDR3nt: TGTGCCAGCAGCCTGGGGGGTCTAGATACGCAGTATTTT; CDR3aa: CASSLGGLDTQYF
abundance: NA; j_gene: TRBJ2-7; v_gene: TRBV30; d_gene: NA; CDR3nt: TGTGCCTGGAGTACAGGGCTGCTAAGGCTTTACGAGCAGTACTTC; CDR3aa: CAWSTGLLRLYEQYF
abundance: NA; j_gene: TRBJ2-7; v_gene: TRBV7-2; d_gene: TRBD1; CDR3nt: TGTGCCAGCAGCTTGCTAGGGACAGGGGGCTTCGAGCAGTACTTC; CDR3aa: CASSLLGTGGFEQYF
abundance: many; j_gene: TRBJ1-6; v_gene: TRBV30; d_gene: TRBD1; CDR3nt: TGTGCCTGGAGCGGGACAGGGAATTCACCCCTCCACTTT; CDR3aa: CAWSGTGNSPLHF
abundance: few; j_gene: TRBJ1-2; v_gene: TRBV6-4; d_gene: TRBD1; CDR3nt: TGTGCCAGCAGTGGAGGACAGGGCTATGGCTACACCTTC; CDR3aa: CASSGGQGYGYTF
abundance: few; j_gene: TRBJ1-4; v_gene: TRBV27; d_gene: NA; CDR3nt: TGTGCCAGCAGTTCCAACAGGGTCCGGAGGGAAAAACTGTTTTTT; CDR3aa: CASSSNRVRREKLFF
abundance: few; j_gene: TRBJ1-5; v_gene: TRBV7-2; d_gene: TRBD1; CDR3nt: TGTGCCAGCAGCTTGACAGGGGTTCGTAATCAGCCCCAGCATTTT; CDR3aa: CASSLTGVRNQPQHF
abundance: NA; j_gene: TRBJ2-1; v_gene: TRBV5-1; d_gene: NA; CDR3nt: TGCGCCAGCAGCTTGGAGGGGGAAGGCTACAATGAGCAGTTCTTC; CDR3aa: CASSLEGEGYNEQFF
abundance: few; j_gene: TRBJ2-5; v_gene: TRBV7-3; d_gene: NA; CDR3nt: TGTGCCAGCAGCCAAGGGACAAGCCCGGAGACCCAGTACTTC; CDR3aa: CASSQGTSPETQYF
abundance: NA; j_gene: TRBJ2-1; v_gene: TRBV7-3; d_gene: TRBD1; CDR3nt: TGTGCCAGCAGCAACGGACAGGGGGGCAATGAGCAGTTCTTC; CDR3aa: CASSNGQGGNEQFF
abundance: NA; j_gene: TRBJ2-1; v_gene: TRBV7-2; d_gene: NA; CDR3nt: TGTGCCAGCAGCTTCCGGGGGGCCAGTATGAATGAGCAGTTCTTC; CDR3aa: CASSFRGASMNEQFF
abundance: few; j_gene: TRBJ1-5; v_gene: TRBV7-2; d_gene: NA; CDR3nt: TGTGCCAGCAGCTTAGTGTCTGGGGGCCGTCAGCCCCAGCATTTT; CDR3aa: CASSLVSGGRQPQHF
abundance: NA; j_gene: TRBJ2-1; v_gene: TRBV7-9; d_gene: TRBD2; CDR3nt: TGTGCCAGCACCCCCGGGGTAGCGGGGCCAGGGAATGAGCAGTTCTTC; CDR3aa: CASTPGVAGPGNEQFF
abundance: few; j_gene: TRBJ2-1; v_gene: TRBV19; d_gene: TRBD2; CDR3nt: TGTGCCAGTAGTAGGCGGGGGGACTCCTACAATGAGCAGTTCTTC; CDR3aa: CASSRRGDSYNEQFF
abundance: NA; j_gene: TRBJ1-1; v_gene: TRBV4-1; d_gene: TRBD1; CDR3nt: TGCGCCAGCAGCCCAAGACCACAGGGGGGGGAAGCTTTCTTT; CDR3aa: CASSPRPQGGEAFF
abundance: NA; j_gene: TRBJ1-3; v_gene: TRBV7-6; d_gene: TRBD1; CDR3nt: TGTGCCAGCAGCGCACAATCGGGACAGCGAAACACCATATATTTT; CDR3aa: CASSAQSGQRNTIYF
abundance: NA; j_gene: TRBJ1-2; v_gene: TRBV4-3; d_gene: NA; CDR3nt: TGCGCCAGCAGCCAAGAAGTGGTCAGGGGATATGGCTACACCTTC; CDR3aa: CASSQEVVRGYGYTF
abundance: few; j_gene: TRBJ2-7; v_gene: TRBV29-1; d_gene: NA; CDR3nt: TGCAGCGTATCTAGTAGCGGCTCCTACGAGCAGTACTTC; CDR3aa: CSVSSSGSYEQYF
abundance: few; j_gene: TRBJ2-7; v_gene: TRBV2; d_gene: TRBD2; CDR3nt: TGTGCCAGCAGTCCTCTAGCGGGGGGTGCCGAGCAGTACTTC; CDR3aa: CASSPLAGGAEQYF
abundance: NA; j_gene: TRBJ2-5; v_gene: TRBV6-1; d_gene: TRBD2; CDR3nt: TGTGCCAGCAGTGTTGGACTAGCGGGGGGACAAGAGACCCAGTACTTC; CDR3aa: CASSVGLAGGQETQYF
abundance: few; j_gene: TRBJ2-3; v_gene: TRBV7-2; d_gene: NA; CDR3nt: TGTGCCAGCAGCTCTACTAGCACAGATACGCAGTATTTT; CDR3aa: CASSSTSTDTQYF
abundance: NA; j_gene: TRBJ1-4; v_gene: TRBV5-1; d_gene: NA; CDR3nt: TGCGCCAGCAGCTTGGGACTAGCGGATGAAAAACTGTTTTTT; CDR3aa: CASSLGLADEKLFF
abundance: few; j_gene: TRBJ2-1; v_gene: TRBV19; d_gene: TRBD2; CDR3nt: TGTGCCAGTAGTATAACTAGCGGGGGATACTACAATGAGCAGTTCTTC; CDR3aa: CASSITSGGYYNEQFF
abundance: NA; j_gene: TRBJ2-3; v_gene: TRBV5-1; d_gene: TRBD1; CDR3nt: TGCGCCAGCAGCTCCGACAGGGGAGAAACAGATACGCAGTATTTT; CDR3aa: CASSSDRGETDTQYF